This is a list of T cell receptor beta chains from one sample in a study of cytomegalovirus exposure and HLA in healthy donors. The repertoire was sequenced with immunoSEQ multiplex PCR; TCRdb's copy has only in-frame clones and lacks some. The sample has around 250,000 clones; almost 90% are singletons. Sequencing input: PBMCs. Receptors were obtained from a young woman in good health and CMV-seronegative. The CDR3 runs from the conserved cysteine through the conserved F or W. The D gene is left open where the match is weak. Not every row has a clone size; where given, it reads once, few, many or a size class.

V gene: TRBV15
clone size: .
CDR3 length: 16
J gene: TRBJ2-1
D gene: TRBD2
CDR3 protein: CATSRVGEGIYNEQFF
CDR3 DNA: TGTGCCACCAGCAGAGTCGGGGAGGGTATTTACAATGAGCAGTTCTTC

V gene: TRBV5-6
clone size: .
CDR3 length: 15
J gene: TRBJ1-3
D gene: .
CDR3 protein: CASSRGELLGNTIYF
CDR3 DNA: TGTGCCAGCAGCCGGGGGGAATTGCTGGGAAACACCATATATTTT

V gene: TRBV25-1
clone size: few
CDR3 length: 14
J gene: TRBJ1-5
D gene: .
CDR3 protein: CASSEGAGHQPQHF
CDR3 DNA: TGTGCCAGCAGTGAAGGGGCAGGGCATCAGCCCCAGCATTTT

V gene: TRBV27
clone size: .
CDR3 length: 18
J gene: TRBJ2-2
D gene: TRBD2
CDR3 protein: CASSLAGTSGVLGGELFF
CDR3 DNA: TGTGCCAGCAGTTTAGCCGGGACTAGCGGGGTCCTAGGCGGGGAGCTGTTTTTT

V gene: TRBV6-1
clone size: .
CDR3 length: 14
J gene: TRBJ1-1
D gene: .
CDR3 protein: CASSDAGMNTEAFF
CDR3 DNA: TGTGCCAGCAGTGACGCAGGGATGAACACTGAAGCTTTCTTT

V gene: TRBV4-3
clone size: .
CDR3 length: 12
J gene: TRBJ2-1
D gene: .
CDR3 protein: CASSQTSQEQFF
CDR3 DNA: TGCGCCAGCAGCCAAACTAGCCAGGAGCAGTTCTTC

V gene: TRBV14
clone size: .
CDR3 length: 14
J gene: TRBJ1-2
D gene: .
CDR3 protein: CASSQGRGDLGYTF
CDR3 DNA: TGTGCCAGCAGCCAAGGGCGGGGGGACCTAGGCTACACCTTC

V gene: TRBV11-3
clone size: .
CDR3 length: 15
J gene: TRBJ2-5
D gene: TRBD1
CDR3 protein: CASSQGQGAGETQYF
CDR3 DNA: TGTGCCAGCAGCCAGGGACAGGGGGCAGGGGAGACCCAGTACTTC

V gene: TRBV28
clone size: .
CDR3 length: 15
J gene: TRBJ1-1
D gene: TRBD1
CDR3 protein: CASSRTGSGKTEAFF
CDR3 DNA: TGTGCCAGCAGTAGGACAGGGAGCGGAAAAACTGAAGCTTTCTTT

V gene: TRBV10-2
clone size: .
CDR3 length: 18
J gene: TRBJ2-1
D gene: TRBD2
CDR3 protein: CASSELLAGGISYNEQFF
CDR3 DNA: TGCGCCAGCAGTGAGTTACTAGCGGGGGGCATCTCCTACAATGAGCAGTTCTTC

V gene: TRBV6-5
clone size: .
CDR3 length: 13
J gene: TRBJ1-1
D gene: .
CDR3 protein: CASSPGGYTEAFF
CDR3 DNA: TGTGCCAGCAGTCCCGGCGGGTACACTGAAGCTTTCTTT

V gene: TRBV13
clone size: once
CDR3 length: 15
J gene: TRBJ2-3
D gene: .
CDR3 protein: CASSLPGGSTDTQYF
CDR3 DNA: TGTGCCAGCAGCCTCCCAGGGGGGAGCACAGATACGCAGTATTTT

V gene: TRBV30
clone size: .
CDR3 length: 19
J gene: TRBJ2-6
D gene: .
CDR3 protein: CAWSGLPWGQGARANVLTF
CDR3 DNA: TGTGCCTGGAGTGGCCTCCCCTGGGGGCAGGGAGCTCGGGCCAACGTCCTGACTTTC

V gene: TRBV19
clone size: .
CDR3 length: 12
J gene: TRBJ2-7
D gene: .
CDR3 protein: CASSRRGREQYF
CDR3 DNA: TGTGCCAGTAGTCGCAGGGGTCGCGAGCAGTACTTC

V gene: TRBV11-2
clone size: .
CDR3 length: 13
J gene: TRBJ2-1
D gene: TRBD2
CDR3 protein: CASSLDAGGEQFF
CDR3 DNA: TGTGCCAGCAGCTTAGATGCGGGAGGTGAGCAGTTCTTC

V gene: TRBV2
clone size: .
CDR3 length: 15
J gene: TRBJ2-1
D gene: TRBD1
CDR3 protein: CASSSLQGVADEQFF
CDR3 DNA: TGTGCCAGCAGTTCGTTACAGGGGGTGGCCGATGAGCAGTTCTTC

V gene: TRBV11-2
clone size: .
CDR3 length: 14
J gene: TRBJ2-4
D gene: .
CDR3 protein: CASSFQGAKNIQYF
CDR3 DNA: TGTGCCAGCAGCTTCCAGGGCGCCAAAAACATTCAGTACTTC

V gene: TRBV25-1
clone size: .
CDR3 length: 13
J gene: TRBJ2-2
D gene: .
CDR3 protein: CASSDLSPGELFF
CDR3 DNA: TGTGCCAGCAGTGATCTCAGTCCCGGGGAGCTGTTTTTT

V gene: TRBV9
clone size: .
CDR3 length: 17
J gene: TRBJ2-5
D gene: .
CDR3 protein: CASSVDGTATRGETQYF
CDR3 DNA: TGTGCCAGCAGCGTAGACGGTACGGCCACGAGAGGGGAGACCCAGTACTTC